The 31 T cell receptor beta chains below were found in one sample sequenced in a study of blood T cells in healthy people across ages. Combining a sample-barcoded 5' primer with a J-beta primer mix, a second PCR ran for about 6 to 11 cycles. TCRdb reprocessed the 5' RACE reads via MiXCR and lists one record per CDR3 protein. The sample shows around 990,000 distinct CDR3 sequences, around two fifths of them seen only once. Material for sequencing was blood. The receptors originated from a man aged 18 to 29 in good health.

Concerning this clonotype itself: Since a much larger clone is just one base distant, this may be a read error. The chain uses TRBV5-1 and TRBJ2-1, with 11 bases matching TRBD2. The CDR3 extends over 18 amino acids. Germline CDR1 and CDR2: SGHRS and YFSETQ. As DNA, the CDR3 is TGCGTCAGCAGCTTGGGGAAACTAGCGGGGGACTCCTACAATGAGCAGTTCTTC. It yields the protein CVSSLGKLAGDSYNEQFF.

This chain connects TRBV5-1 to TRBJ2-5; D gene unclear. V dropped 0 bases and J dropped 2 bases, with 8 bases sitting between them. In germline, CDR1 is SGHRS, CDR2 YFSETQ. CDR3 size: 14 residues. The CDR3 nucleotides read TGCGCCAGCAGCTTGGTTGTATCTCAAGAGACCCAGTACTTC. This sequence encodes CASSLVVSQETQYF.

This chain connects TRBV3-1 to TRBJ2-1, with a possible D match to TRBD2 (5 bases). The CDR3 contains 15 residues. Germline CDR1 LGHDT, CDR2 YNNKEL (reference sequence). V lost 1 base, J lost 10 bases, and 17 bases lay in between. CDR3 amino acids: CASSQGRAEAYEQFF. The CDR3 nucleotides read TGTGCCAGCAGCCAAGGGAGAGCGGAAGCCTACGAGCAGTTCTTC.

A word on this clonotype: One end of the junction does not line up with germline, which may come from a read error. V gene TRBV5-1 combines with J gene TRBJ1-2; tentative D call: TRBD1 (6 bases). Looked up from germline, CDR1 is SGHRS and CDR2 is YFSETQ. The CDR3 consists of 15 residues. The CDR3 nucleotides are TGCGCCAGCAGCTTGGTACAGGGAAGAGACTATGACTACACCTTC. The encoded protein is CASSLVQGRDYDYTF.

The CDR3 region is CASSYGTGTTDTQYF. The CDR3 DNA follows: TGTGCCAGCAGTTACGGGACAGGGACAACAGATACGCAGTATTTT. V gene TRBV6-5 combines with J gene TRBJ2-3, with 9 positions matching TRBD1. J lost 3 bases, V lost 2 bases, and 3 bases had no gene match. The germline V gene has CDR1 MNHEY and CDR2 SVGAGI. The CDR3 sequence is 15 residues long.

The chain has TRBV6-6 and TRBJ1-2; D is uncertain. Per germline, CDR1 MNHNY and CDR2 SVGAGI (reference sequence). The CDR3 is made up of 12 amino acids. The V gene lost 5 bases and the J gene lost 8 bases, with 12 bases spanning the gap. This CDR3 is CASSPAGRGYTF. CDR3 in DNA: TGTGCCAGCAGTCCCGCGGGGAGAGGCTACACCTTC.

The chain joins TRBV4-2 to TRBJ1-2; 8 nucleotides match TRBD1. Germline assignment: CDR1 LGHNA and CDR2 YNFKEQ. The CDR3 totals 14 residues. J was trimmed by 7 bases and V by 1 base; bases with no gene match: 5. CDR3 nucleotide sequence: TGTGCCAGCAGCCAAGGACAGGGGATCTGTGGCTACACCTTC. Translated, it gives CASSQGQGICGYTF.

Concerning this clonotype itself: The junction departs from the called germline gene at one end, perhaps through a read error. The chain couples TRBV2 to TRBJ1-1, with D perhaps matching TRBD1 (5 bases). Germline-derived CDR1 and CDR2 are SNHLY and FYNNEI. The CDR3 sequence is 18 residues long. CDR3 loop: CAGSKTPRLQGGNTEAFF. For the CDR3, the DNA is TGTGCCGGCAGTAAAACCCCTAGGTTGCAGGGCGGGAACACTGAAGCTTTCTTT. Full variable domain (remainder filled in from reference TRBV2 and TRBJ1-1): EPEVTQTPSHQVTQMGQEVILRCVPISNHLYFYWYRQILGQKVEFLVSFYNNEISEKSEIFDDQFSVERPDGSNFTLKIRSTKLEDSAMYFCAGSKTPRLQGGNTEAFFGQGTRLTVV.

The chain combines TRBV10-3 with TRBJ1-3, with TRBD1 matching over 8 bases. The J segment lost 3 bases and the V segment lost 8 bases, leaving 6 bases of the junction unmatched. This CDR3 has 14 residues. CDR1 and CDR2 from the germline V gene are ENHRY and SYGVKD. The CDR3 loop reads CAIRPDRDGNTIYF. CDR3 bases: TGTGCCATCCGTCCGGACAGGGATGGAAACACCATATATTTT.

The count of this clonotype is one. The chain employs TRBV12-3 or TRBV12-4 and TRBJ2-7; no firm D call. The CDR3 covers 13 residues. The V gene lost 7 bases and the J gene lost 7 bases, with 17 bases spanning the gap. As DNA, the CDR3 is TGTGCCAGCACCCAGGCACTTTACAATGAGCAGTACTTC. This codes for CASTQALYNEQYF.

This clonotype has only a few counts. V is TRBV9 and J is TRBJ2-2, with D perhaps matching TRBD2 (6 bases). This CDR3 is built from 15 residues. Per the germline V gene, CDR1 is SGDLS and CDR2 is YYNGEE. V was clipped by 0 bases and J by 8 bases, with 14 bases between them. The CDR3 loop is CASSVELGTSGELFF. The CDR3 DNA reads TGTGCCAGCAGCGTAGAACTAGGGACTTCTGGGGAGCTGTTTTTT.

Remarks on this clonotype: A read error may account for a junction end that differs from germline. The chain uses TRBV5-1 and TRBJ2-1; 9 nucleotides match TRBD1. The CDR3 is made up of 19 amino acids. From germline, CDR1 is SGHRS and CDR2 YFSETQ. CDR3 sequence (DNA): TGCACCAGCAGCTTATTTCCTCGGGGACAGGGATACACCTACAATGAGCAGTTCTTC. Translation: CTSSLFPRGQGYTYNEQFF. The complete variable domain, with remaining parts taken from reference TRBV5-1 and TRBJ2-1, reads KAGVTQTPRYLIKTRGQQVTLSCSPISGHRSVSWYQQTPGQGLQFLFEYFSETQRNKGNFPGRFSGRQFSNSRSEMNVSTLELGDSALYLCTSSLFPRGQGYTYNEQFFGPGTRLTVL.

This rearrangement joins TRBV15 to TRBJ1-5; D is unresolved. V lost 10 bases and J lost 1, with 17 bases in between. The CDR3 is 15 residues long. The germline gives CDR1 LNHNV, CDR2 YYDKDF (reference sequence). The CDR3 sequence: CAIRGGPGSNQPQHF. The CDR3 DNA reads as TGTGCCATCCGAGGAGGGCCTGGGAGCAATCAGCCCCAGCATTTT.

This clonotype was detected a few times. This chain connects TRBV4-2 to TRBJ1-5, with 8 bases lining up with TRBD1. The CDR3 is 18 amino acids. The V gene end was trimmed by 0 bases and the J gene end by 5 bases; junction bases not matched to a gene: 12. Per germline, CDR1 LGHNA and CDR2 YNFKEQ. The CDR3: CASSQDLGTGGSDQPQHF. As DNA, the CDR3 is TGTGCCAGCAGCCAAGATCTTGGTACAGGGGGTTCCGATCAGCCCCAGCATTTT.

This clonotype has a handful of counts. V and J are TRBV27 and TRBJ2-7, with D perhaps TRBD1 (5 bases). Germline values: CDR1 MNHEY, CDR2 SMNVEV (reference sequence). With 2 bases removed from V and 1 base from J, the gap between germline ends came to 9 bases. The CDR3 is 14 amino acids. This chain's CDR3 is CASSLGPGSYEQYF. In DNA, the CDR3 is TGTGCCAGCAGTTTAGGGCCAGGGTCCTACGAGCAGTACTTC.

The DNA of the CDR3 is TGTGCCAGCGGTGGGTATAGCAATCAGCCCCAGCATTTT. Translation gives CASGGYSNQPQHF. The chain recombines TRBV7-9 with TRBJ1-5; D ambiguous. V shed 8 bases and J shed 0 bases, with 8 bases lying between them. The germline gives CDR1 SEHNR, CDR2 FQNEAQ (reference sequence). The CDR3 is 13 amino acids.

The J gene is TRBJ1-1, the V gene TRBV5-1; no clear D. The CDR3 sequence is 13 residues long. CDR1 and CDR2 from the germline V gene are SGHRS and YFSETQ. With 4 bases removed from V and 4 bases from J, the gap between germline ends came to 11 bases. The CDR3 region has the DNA TGCGCCAGCAGCCACCGGGAGCCCACTGAAGCTTTCTTT. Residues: CASSHREPTEAFF.

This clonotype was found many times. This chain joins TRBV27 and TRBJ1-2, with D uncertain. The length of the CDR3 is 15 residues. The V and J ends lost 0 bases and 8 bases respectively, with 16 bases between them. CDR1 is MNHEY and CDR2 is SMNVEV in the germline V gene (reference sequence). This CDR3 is CASSLSYGGVEGYTF. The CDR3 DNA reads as TGTGCCAGCAGTTTATCGTATGGTGGAGTGGAGGGCTACACCTTC.

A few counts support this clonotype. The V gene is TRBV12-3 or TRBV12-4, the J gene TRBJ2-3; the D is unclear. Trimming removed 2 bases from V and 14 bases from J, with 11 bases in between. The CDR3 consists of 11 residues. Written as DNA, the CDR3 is TGTGCCAGCAGTTTAAGGGAAGTAAGGTATTTT. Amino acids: CASSLREVRYF.

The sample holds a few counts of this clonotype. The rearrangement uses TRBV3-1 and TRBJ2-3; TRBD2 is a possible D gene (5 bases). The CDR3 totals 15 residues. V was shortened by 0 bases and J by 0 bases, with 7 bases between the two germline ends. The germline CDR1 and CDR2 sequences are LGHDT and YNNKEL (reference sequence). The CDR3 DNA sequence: TGTGCCAGCAGCCAAGATCCGGGGAGCACAGATACGCAGTATTTT. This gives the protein CASSQDPGSTDTQYF.

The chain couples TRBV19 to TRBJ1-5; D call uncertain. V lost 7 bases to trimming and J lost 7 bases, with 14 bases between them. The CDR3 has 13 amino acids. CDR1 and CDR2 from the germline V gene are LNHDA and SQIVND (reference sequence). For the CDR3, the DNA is TGTGCCAGTACCAAAGGGCGGTCCCAGCCCCAGCATTTT. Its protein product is CASTKGRSQPQHF.

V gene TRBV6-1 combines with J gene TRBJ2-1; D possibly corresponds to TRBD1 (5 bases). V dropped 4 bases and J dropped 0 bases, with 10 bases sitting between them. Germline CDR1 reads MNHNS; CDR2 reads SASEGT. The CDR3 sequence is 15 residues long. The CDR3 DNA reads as TGTGCCAGCAGTGCAGACAGAAGCTCCTACAATGAGCAGTTCTTC. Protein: CASSADRSSYNEQFF.

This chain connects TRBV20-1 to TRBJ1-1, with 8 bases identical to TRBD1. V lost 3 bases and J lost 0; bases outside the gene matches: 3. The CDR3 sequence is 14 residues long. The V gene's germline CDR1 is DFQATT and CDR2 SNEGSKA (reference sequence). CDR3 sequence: CSASPTGVNTEAFF. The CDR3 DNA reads TGCAGTGCTAGTCCGACAGGGGTGAACACTGAAGCTTTCTTT.

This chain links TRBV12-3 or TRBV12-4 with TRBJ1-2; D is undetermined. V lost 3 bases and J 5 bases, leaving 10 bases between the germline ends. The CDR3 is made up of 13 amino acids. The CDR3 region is CASSFDGSYGYTF. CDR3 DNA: TGTGCCAGCAGTTTTGACGGTTCTTATGGCTACACCTTC.

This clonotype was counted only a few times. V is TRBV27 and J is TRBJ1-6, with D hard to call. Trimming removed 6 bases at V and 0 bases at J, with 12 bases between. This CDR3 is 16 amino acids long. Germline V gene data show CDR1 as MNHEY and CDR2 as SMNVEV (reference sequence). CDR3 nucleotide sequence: TGTGCCAGCAGATGGACCCAGAGCTCCTATAATTCACCCCTCCACTTT. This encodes CASRWTQSSYNSPLHF.

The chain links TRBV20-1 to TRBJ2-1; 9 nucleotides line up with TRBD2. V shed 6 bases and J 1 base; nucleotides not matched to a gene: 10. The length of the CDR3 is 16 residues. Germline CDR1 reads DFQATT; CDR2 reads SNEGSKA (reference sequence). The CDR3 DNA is TGCAGTGCCGGGGCGGGGGGGAGAAAGTCCTACAATGAGCAGTTCTTC. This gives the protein CSAGAGGRKSYNEQFF.

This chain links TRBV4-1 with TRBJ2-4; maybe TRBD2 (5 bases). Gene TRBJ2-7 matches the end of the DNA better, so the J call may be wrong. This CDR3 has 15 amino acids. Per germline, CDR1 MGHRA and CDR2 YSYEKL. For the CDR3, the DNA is TGCGCCAGCAGCCAAGTAAGGACTCCGGGTTACGAGCAGTACTTC. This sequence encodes CASSQVRTPGYEQYF.

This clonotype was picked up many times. The CDR3 bases are TGCAGCGTTGGCCAGGGAAGATTCAATGAGCAGTTCTTC. It translates to CSVGQGRFNEQFF. The V gene is TRBV29-1, the J gene TRBJ2-1; possibly TRBD1 for D (5 bases). The germline gives CDR1 SQVTM, CDR2 ANQGSEA. This CDR3 has 13 residues. The V gene lost 4 bases and the J gene lost 6 bases, with 13 bases spanning the gap.

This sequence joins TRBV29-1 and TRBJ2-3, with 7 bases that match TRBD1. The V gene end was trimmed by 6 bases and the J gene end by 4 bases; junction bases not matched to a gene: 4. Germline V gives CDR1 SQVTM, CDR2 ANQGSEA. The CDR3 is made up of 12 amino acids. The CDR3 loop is CSVQQGSDTQYF. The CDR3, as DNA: TGCAGCGTACAACAGGGGTCAGATACGCAGTATTTT.

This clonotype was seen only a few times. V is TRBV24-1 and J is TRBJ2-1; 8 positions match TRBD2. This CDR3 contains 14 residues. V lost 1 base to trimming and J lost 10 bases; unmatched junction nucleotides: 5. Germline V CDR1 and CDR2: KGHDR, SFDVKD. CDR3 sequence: CATSDFAGGYEQFF. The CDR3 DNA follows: TGTGCCACCAGTGATTTCGCGGGGGGCTACGAGCAGTTCTTC.

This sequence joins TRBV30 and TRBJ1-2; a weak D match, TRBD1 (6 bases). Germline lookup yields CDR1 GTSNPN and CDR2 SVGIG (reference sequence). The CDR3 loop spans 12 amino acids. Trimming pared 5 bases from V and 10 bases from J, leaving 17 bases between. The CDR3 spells CAWGTNRAAYTF. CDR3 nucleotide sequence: TGTGCCTGGGGGACGAACAGGGCGGCCTACACCTTC. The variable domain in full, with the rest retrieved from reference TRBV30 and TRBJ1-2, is SQTIHQWPATLVQPVGSPLSLECTVEGTSNPNLYWYRQAAGRGLQLLFYSVGIGQISSEVPQNLSASRPQDRQFILSSKKLLLSDSGFYLCAWGTNRAAYTFGSGTRLTVV.